The next 22 T cell receptor beta chains were all read from a single sample in a study of blood T cell repertoires in COVID-19. Data came from immunoSEQ multiplex PCR; TCRdb stores just in-frame clones and leaves some out. Here the sample spans under 300,000 clones, roughly 82% being singletons. Sequencing used peripheral blood. The origin of the receptors is an elderly woman with active or convalescent COVID-19.

The V gene is TRBV10-2, the J gene TRBJ2-2; D gene uncertain. This CDR3 region has 16 residues. Germline loops: CDR1 WSHSY, CDR2 SAAADI. The ends were cut back, 3 bases at V and 0 bases at J, with 11 bases in the middle. DNA for the CDR3: TGCGCCAGCAGTGACGGTTTTTCGGCGAACACCGGGGAGCTGTTTTTT. Protein: CASSDGFSANTGELFF.

On this clone itself: Other nucleotide sequences from this sample produce the same CDR3. The genes are TRBV5-1 and TRBJ2-2, with 7 bases lining up with TRBD1. The V gene end was trimmed by 2 bases and the J gene end by 3 bases; junction bases not matched to a gene: 4. This CDR3 contains 15 residues. Germline lookup yields CDR1 SGHRS and CDR2 YFSETQ. The CDR3 region is CASSLGQGDTGELFF. For the CDR3, the DNA is TGCGCCAGCAGCTTAGGTCAGGGGGACACCGGGGAGCTGTTTTTT.

This clone was recorded a few times. CDR3 nucleotides: TGTGCCAGCTCACCACGAGCGGGGGACACAGATACGCAGTATTTT. This translates into CASSPRAGDTDTQYF. This chain joins TRBV18 and TRBJ2-3; 8 bases match TRBD2. CDR3 size: 15 residues. Per the germline V gene, CDR1 is KGHSH and CDR2 is LQKENI. V shed 1 base and J 2 bases; nucleotides not matched to a gene: 2. Supplemented by reference TRBV18 and TRBJ2-3, the full variable domain reads NAGVMQNPRHLVRRRGQEARLRCSPMKGHSHVYWYRQLPEEGLKFMVYLQKENIIDESGMPKERFSAEFPKEGPSILRIQQVVRGDSAAYFCASSPRAGDTDTQYFGPGTRLTVL.

The chain employs TRBV5-4 and TRBJ2-3, with a tentative D call TRBD2 (6 bases). Between the trimmed V and J ends, which lost 4 bases and 4 bases, there was a span of 19 bases. This CDR3 has 16 residues. Per germline, CDR1 SGHNT and CDR2 YYREEE (reference sequence). CDR3 sequence reads: CASSPRTGVAADTQYF. CDR3 nucleotide sequence: TGTGCCAGCAGCCCCCGGACGGGGGTAGCGGCAGATACGCAGTATTTT.

The CDR3 nucleotides are TGTGCCAGCAGCTCGGGACAGGGGGGGACGTACGAGCAGTACTTC. Translated: CASSSGQGGTYEQYF. This chain connects TRBV3-1 (or the pseudogene TRBV3-2) to TRBJ2-7; 11 nucleotides line up with TRBD1. Trimming at V came to 5 bases and at J to 4 bases, leaving 7 bases not matched to a gene. This CDR3 region has 15 residues. Germline V gene data show CDR1 as LGHDT and CDR2 as YNNKEL (reference sequence).

This chain uses TRBV7-2 with TRBJ2-2, with D uncertain. V lost 3 bases and J 2 bases, leaving 10 bases between the germline ends. The CDR3 sequence is 15 residues long. Germline V gene lookup returns CDR1 SGHTA and CDR2 FQGNSA. Written as DNA, the CDR3 is TGTGCCAGCAGCTTCTATAGAGAAAACACCGGGGAGCTGTTTTTT. Its protein is CASSFYRENTGELFF.

The genes are TRBV30 and TRBJ1-1; D gene ambiguous. The CDR3 sequence is 14 residues long. From germline, CDR1 is GTSNPN and CDR2 SVGIG (reference sequence). The ends were cut back, 1 base at V and 4 bases at J, with 13 bases in the middle. The CDR3 here is CAWSASGESTEAFF. The CDR3 region has the DNA TGTGCCTGGAGTGCCTCCGGGGAAAGCACTGAAGCTTTCTTT.

This chain links TRBV28 with TRBJ1-1; unclear D gene. The CDR3 is 13 amino acids. CDR1 MDHEN and CDR2 SYDVKM come from the germline V gene. V shed 7 bases and J shed 4 bases, with 13 bases lying between them. The CDR3 protein is CASISVRVTEAFF. The CDR3, as DNA: TGTGCCAGCATTTCGGTCCGGGTCACTGAAGCTTTCTTT.

The chain links TRBV3-1 (or the pseudogene TRBV3-2) to TRBJ2-5, with 11 bases identical to TRBD2. This CDR3 contains 16 residues. Trimming took 1 base from V and 5 from J; bases not matched to a gene: 6. Germline CDR1 is LGHDT and CDR2 is YNNKEL (reference sequence). The CDR3 region has the DNA TGTGCCAGCAGCCAAGTAAAACTAGCGGGGGATGAGACCCAGTACTTC. This sequence encodes CASSQVKLAGDETQYF.

The gene calls are TRBV2 and TRBJ2-5; possibly TRBD1 for D (6 bases). CDR1 is SNHLY and CDR2 is FYNNEI in the germline V gene. The V gene lost 6 bases and the J gene lost 1 base, with 15 bases spanning the gap. CDR3 length equals 15 residues. CDR3 bases: TGTGCCAGCAGCGCCACTCAGGGGTTCCAAGAGACCCAGTACTTC. It specifies CASSATQGFQETQYF.

The chain has TRBV10-3 and TRBJ1-5; a weak D match, TRBD1 (6 bases). Germline CDR1 is ENHRY and CDR2 is SYGVKD. The CDR3 has 17 amino acids. Trimming took 0 bases from V and 2 from J, leaving 14 bases between them. The CDR3 loop reads CAISESSTGRRNQPQHF. The CDR3 region has the DNA TGTGCCATCAGTGAGTCGAGTACAGGGCGACGCAATCAGCCCCAGCATTTT.

This clone was observed a handful of times. The V gene is TRBV4-2, the J gene TRBJ1-1, with 8 bases aligning to TRBD1. V shed 4 bases and J 5 bases; nucleotides not matched to a gene: 6. The germline CDR1 and CDR2 sequences are LGHNA and YNFKEQ. The CDR3 is 14 amino acids. The CDR3 DNA follows: TGTGCCAGCAGCCGGGCCCAGGGGGCAACTGAAGCTTTCTTT. Translating gives CASSRAQGATEAFF.

The gene calls are TRBV6-1 and TRBJ1-4, with TRBD1 matching 7 bases. Trimming cost V 2 bases and J 6 bases; bases outside gene matches: 3. Germline V gene sequence: CDR1 MNHNS, CDR2 SASEGT. The CDR3 contains 14 residues. CDR3 nucleotide sequence: TGTGCCAGCAGTGAAAGGGACAGATATGAAAAACTGTTTTTT. This encodes CASSERDRYEKLFF.

This chain uses TRBV6-5 with TRBJ1-2, with D perhaps matching TRBD1 (6 bases). The V and J ends lost 2 bases and 4 bases respectively, with 8 bases between them. The CDR3 contains 13 residues. CDR1 is MNHEY and CDR2 is SVGAGI in the germline V gene. The CDR3 nucleotides are TGTGCCAGCAGTTACACAGGGACCTATGGCTACACCTTC. Its protein is CASSYTGTYGYTF.

This chain joins TRBV18 and TRBJ1-4; possible D gene TRBD1, 5 bases. Trimming removed 6 bases from V and 6 bases from J, with 20 bases in between. Germline-derived CDR1 and CDR2 are KGHSH and LQKENI. This CDR3 has 16 residues. Here the CDR3 DNA reads TGTGCCAGCTCCCTTCGTGTAGGGGAATTCCATGAAAAACTGTTTTTT. This sequence encodes CASSLRVGEFHEKLFF.

The rearrangement links TRBV28 to TRBJ1-5, with D possibly matching TRBD1 (6 bases). This CDR3 has 13 amino acids. From germline, CDR1 is MDHEN and CDR2 SYDVKM. V lost 7 bases and J lost 4, with 11 bases in between. The CDR3: CASNRDINQPQHF. As DNA, the CDR3 is TGTGCCAGCAATCGGGACATAAATCAGCCCCAGCATTTT.

The V and J genes are TRBV6-5 and TRBJ2-7; 12 nucleotides agree with TRBD1. Germline assignment: CDR1 MNHEY and CDR2 SVGAGI. V was clipped by 6 bases and J by 2 bases; unmatched bases: 2. The length of the CDR3 is 14 residues. The CDR3 loop is CASSGDRGPYEQYF. The CDR3 DNA reads as TGTGCCAGCAGCGGGGACAGGGGGCCCTACGAGCAGTACTTC.

This chain joins TRBV5-5 and TRBJ1-1, with unresolved D. CDR3 length equals 14 residues. V lost 1 base and J 1 base, leaving 8 bases between the germline ends. In germline, CDR1 is SGHKS, CDR2 YYEKEE (reference sequence). CDR3: CASSLSGRNTEAFF. The CDR3 DNA follows: TGTGCCAGCAGCTTGTCCGGGAGGAACACTGAAGCTTTCTTT.

The rearrangement uses TRBV5-1 and TRBJ1-2; TRBD1 matches at 7 bases. J lost 6 bases, V lost 5 bases, and 13 bases had no gene match. The length of the CDR3 is 15 residues. The germline gives CDR1 SGHRS, CDR2 YFSETQ. Written as DNA, the CDR3 is TGCGCCAGCAGTCCACAACCGGGACAGAACCATGGCTACACCTTC. Residues: CASSPQPGQNHGYTF.

This clone appeared a single time. The genes are TRBV2 and TRBJ1-1; D is perhaps TRBD1 (6 bases). Germline V gene data show CDR1 as SNHLY and CDR2 as FYNNEI. This CDR3 comprises 14 residues. The V and J ends lost 7 bases and 5 bases respectively, with 17 bases between them. The CDR3, as DNA: TGTGCCAGCACCCCGGGGGGGCGGGGGACTGAAGCTTTCTTT. Its translation is CASTPGGRGTEAFF.

The chain couples TRBV5-1 to TRBJ1-1, with D perhaps matching TRBD1 (5 bases). Germline V CDR1 and CDR2: SGHRS, YFSETQ. The CDR3 spans 13 residues. The V and J ends lost 4 bases and 5 bases respectively, with 12 bases between them. As DNA, the CDR3 is TGCGCCAGCAGCCGTAGCAGGGAAACTGAAGCTTTCTTT. Translated: CASSRSRETEAFF.

This rearrangement joins TRBV3-1 (or the pseudogene TRBV3-2) to TRBJ2-7; D is undetermined. Germline V gene data show CDR1 as LGHDT and CDR2 as YNNKEL (reference sequence). V was pared by 1 base and J by 4 bases, with 5 bases between. The CDR3 consists of 12 residues. CDR3 amino acids: CASSQVDYEQYF. In nucleotides, the CDR3 is TGTGCCAGCAGCCAAGTAGATTACGAGCAGTACTTC.